The 15 T cell receptor beta chains presented below share a single source sample, sequenced in a study of regulatory T cells in long-lasting Graves disease. Building of the TCR beta libraries involved iRepertoire HTBI primers and Arm-PCR of CDR3 regions. TCRdb analysed the multiplex PCR reads with MiXCR anew, one entry per CDR3 protein. This table has 400,000 to 550,000 distinct CDR3 sequences, around 15% appearing once. Time point described: newly diagnosed GD, antithyroid drugs for less than 3 months. RNA extracted from PBMCs served as the sequencing template. These data were also reused for a study on T cells in Graves' hyperthyroidism and ophthalmopathy.

The specimen comprised peripheral blood mononuclear cells (PBMCs), sampled at new diagnosis, from a patient treated with antithyroid drugs. The receptor source for this set is a woman under 30 with Graves disease.

This clonotype came up many times. The chain is built from TRBV5-1 and TRBJ2-5; D remains ambiguous. The V gene lost 4 bases and the J gene lost 3 bases, with 16 bases spanning the gap. The germline V gene encodes CDR1 SGHRS and CDR2 YFSETQ. The CDR3 consists of 15 residues. CDR3 coding DNA: TGCGCCAGCAGCATCGGACGGCGTCCGGAAGAGACCCAGTACTTC. Protein product: CASSIGRRPEETQYF.

There are a few counts of this clonotype. The chain is built from TRBV29-1 and TRBJ2-3, with 11 bases that match TRBD1. Germline CDR1 SQVTM, CDR2 ANQGSEA. This CDR3 has 13 amino acids. J gave up 6 bases and V 8 bases, and 7 bases lay outside the gene matches. CDR3 nucleotide sequence: TGCAGCACGACGGGACAGGGGGGGGATACGCAGTATTTT. Its translation: CSTTGQGGDTQYF.

The chain recombines TRBV19 with TRBJ2-5; D is unclear. Germline CDR1 is LNHDA and CDR2 is SQIVND (reference sequence). The CDR3 spans 12 residues. V lost 5 bases and J lost 5, with 9 bases in between. CDR3 bases: TGTGCCAGTAGTGAGACGGAGGAGACCCAGTACTTC. Amino acids: CASSETEETQYF.

The V and J genes are TRBV28 and TRBJ2-7; 16 bases are a match to TRBD2. The V and J ends lost 5 bases and 2 bases, in that order; junction bases with no gene match: 21. The germline V gene has CDR1 MDHEN and CDR2 SYDVKM. The CDR3 sequence is 22 residues long. The CDR3 sequence: CASSTWTVLEPGLAGGPYEQYF. The CDR3, as DNA: TGTGCCAGCAGTACCTGGACGGTCCTAGAGCCGGGACTAGCGGGAGGGCCCTACGAGCAGTACTTC.

This clonotype occurred a few times. The chain employs TRBV6-1 and TRBJ2-5; 10 nucleotides line up with TRBD1. J lost 12 bases, V lost 6 bases, and 7 bases had no gene match. The CDR3 spans 12 residues. Germline V gives CDR1 MNHNS, CDR2 SASEGT. The CDR3 DNA follows: TGTGCCAGCAGCAGGGACAGGGGACGGGAGTACTTC. It codes for CASSRDRGREYF.

This clonotype was observed a handful of times. This sequence joins TRBV24-1 and TRBJ1-2, with TRBD1 identical over 8 bases. Germline V gives CDR1 KGHDR, CDR2 SFDVKD. V was pared by 4 bases and J by 3 bases, with 3 bases of the junction left unmatched. The length of the CDR3 is 14 residues. The CDR3 reads CATSETGGDYGYTF. DNA for the CDR3: TGTGCCACCAGTGAAACAGGGGGTGACTATGGCTACACCTTC.

The CDR3 sequence is CASSSTLASGTGELFF. The CDR3 DNA sequence: TGTGCCAGCAGCTCCACGCTAGCGTCGGGCACCGGGGAGCTGTTTTTT. V usage is TRBV7-3 and J usage is TRBJ2-2; a possible D gene is TRBD2 (6 bases). Germline CDR1 SGHTA, CDR2 FQGTGA. The CDR3 contains 16 residues. V was cut by 4 bases and J by 4 bases, with 16 bases left in between.

In this sample, this clonotype turned up many times. The chain recombines TRBV7-6 with TRBJ2-1, with D hard to call. The assigned J gene may be wrong: the sequence end matches TRBJ2-5 better. This CDR3 is built from 15 residues. Germline values: CDR1 SGHVS, CDR2 FNYEAQ. This CDR3 reads CASSPTQSFQETQYF. For the CDR3, the DNA is TGTGCCAGCAGCCCCACACAGAGTTTCCAAGAGACCCAGTACTTC.

The rearrangement uses TRBV10-1 and TRBJ2-1; 11 nucleotides line up with TRBD2. The CDR3 length is 16 residues. Looked up from germline, CDR1 is WNHNN and CDR2 is SYGVQD (reference sequence). The V and J ends lost 6 bases and 9 bases, in that order; junction bases with no gene match: 13. This CDR3 reads CASRLPSGGRATEQFF. The CDR3 bases are TGCGCCAGCAGGCTACCTAGCGGGGGGAGGGCAACTGAGCAGTTCTTC.

This clonotype was detected ten times or more. Germline and junction disagree at one end, which may indicate a read error. The V and J genes are TRBV4-2 and TRBJ2-5, with 11 bases matching TRBD1. This CDR3 comprises 14 residues. Germline V gives CDR1 LGHNA, CDR2 YNFKEQ. DNA for the CDR3: TGCGCCAGCAGCCAAGGACAGGGGGCGGAGACCCAGTACTTC. Translation: CASSQGQGAETQYF.

Remarks on this clonotype: The CDR3 end shows no conserved phenylalanine or tryptophan, and so a read error is likely. The rearrangement joins TRBV7-9 to TRBJ1-4; D gene ambiguous. Germline CDR1 SEHNR, CDR2 FQNEAQ (reference sequence). The V end was cut by 5 bases, the J end by 12 bases, with 13 bases between. The CDR3 has 12 amino acids. In DNA, the CDR3 is TGTGCCAGCAGCAGCCGCATGGAAGAACTGTTTTCT. It encodes CASSSRMEELFS.

This clonotype showed up just a few times. CDR3: CASRLGGTATGYTF. DNA for the CDR3: TGTGCCAGCAGGCTGGGAGGGACGGCGACGGGCTACACCTTC. The chain employs TRBV28 and TRBJ1-2; tentatively, D is TRBD1 (5 bases). The germline V gene encodes CDR1 MDHEN and CDR2 SYDVKM. Trimming took off 6 bases at V and 8 bases at J, with 19 bases between the two ends. This CDR3 has 14 residues.

This clonotype was recorded many times. The chain carries TRBV11-2 and TRBJ2-5, with TRBD2 matching over 7 bases. The CDR3 totals 17 residues. V gave up 5 bases and J gave up 0 bases; unmatched junction bases: 12. The germline V gene has CDR1 SGHAT and CDR2 FQNNGV. Here the CDR3 DNA reads TGTGCCAGCAGCATCGGACTAGTTGGTGGGTACCAAGAGACCCAGTACTTC. This encodes CASSIGLVGGYQETQYF.

This clonotype was detected a few times. The chain joins TRBV18 to TRBJ2-7, with D perhaps assigned TRBD1 or TRBD2 (5 bases each). Between the trimmed V and J ends, which lost 0 bases and 9 bases, there was a span of 15 bases. Germline values: CDR1 KGHSH, CDR2 LQKENI. The CDR3 loop spans 14 amino acids. The CDR3 nucleotides are TGTGCCAGCTCACCACCGTCCGGGACGAGTGGGCAGTACTTC. Protein product: CASSPPSGTSGQYF.

This clonotype was observed many times. The rearrangement joins TRBV5-5 to TRBJ2-7, with 11 positions matching TRBD2. The CDR3 is 15 amino acids. The J segment lost 0 bases and the V segment lost 4 bases, leaving 3 bases of the junction unmatched. Per germline, CDR1 SGHKS and CDR2 YYEKEE (reference sequence). CDR3 sequence (DNA): TGTGCCAGCAGCAGACTAGCGGGATCCTCCTACGAGCAGTACTTC. Translating it yields CASSRLAGSSYEQYF. Supplemented by reference TRBV5-5 and TRBJ2-7, the full variable domain reads DAGVTQSPTHLIKTRGQQVTLRCSPISGHKSVSWYQQVLGQGPQFIFQYYEKEERGRGNFPDRFSARQFPNYSSELNVNALLLGDSALYLCASSRLAGSSYEQYFGPGTRLTVT.